A selection of T cell receptor beta chains follows, all from one sample in a study of cytomegalovirus exposure and HLA in healthy donors. Sequenced by immunoSEQ multiplex PCR; TCRdb stores in-frame clones only, minus some. The sample has 150,000 to 200,000 clones; 60% to 80% are singletons. The sample taken for sequencing was PBMCs. All receptors derive from a middle-aged woman in good health and CMV-seronegative. Each CDR3 is given with its conserved first and last residue. D genes are given only for firm matches. Part of the rows lack a size; the others show once, few, many or a class for expanded clones.

j_gene,d_gene,v_gene,abundance,CDR3aa,CDR3nt
TRBJ2-3,NA,TRBV5-1,NA,CASSFRGQEADTQYF,TGCGCCAGCAGCTTTCGGGGTCAGGAAGCAGATACGCAGTATTTT
TRBJ1-4,TRBD1,TRBV29-1,NA,CSVGRDREGNEKLFF,TGCAGCGTTGGCCGGGACAGGGAAGGTAATGAAAAACTGTTTTTT
TRBJ2-7,TRBD1,TRBV27,NA,CASSPPTGNPYEQYF,TGTGCCAGCAGTCCTCCGACAGGGAATCCCTACGAGCAGTACTTC
TRBJ2-6,TRBD2,TRBV11-2,NA,CASSSPGGVYSGANVLTF,TGTGCCAGCAGCTCCCCGGGGGGGGTTTACTCTGGGGCCAACGTCCTGACTTTC
TRBJ1-5,NA,TRBV28,NA,CASSLIQFYSNQPQHF,TGTGCCAGCAGTTTAATACAGTTTTATAGCAATCAGCCCCAGCATTTT
TRBJ2-5,TRBD2,TRBV6-1,NA,CASILLPTSAETQYF,TGTGCCAGCATTCTCCTCCCGACTAGCGCGGAGACCCAGTACTTC
TRBJ1-6,TRBD1,TRBV15,NA,CATSRAQGGGSPLHF,TGTGCCACCAGCAGAGCACAGGGGGGAGGATCACCCCTCCACTTT
TRBJ2-3,NA,TRBV6-4,few,CASSDSAGATDTQYF,TGTGCCAGCAGTGACTCAGCAGGGGCCACAGATACGCAGTATTTT
TRBJ2-3,TRBD2,TRBV7-3,NA,CASSLIAGGITDTQYF,TGTGCCAGCAGCCTCATAGCGGGGGGTATTACGGATACGCAGTATTTT
TRBJ1-2,TRBD1,TRBV25-1,NA,CASSAGTVYGYTF,TGTGCCAGCAGCGCGGGGACAGTCTATGGCTACACCTTC
TRBJ2-7,NA,TRBV30,once,CAWSVRGGAKEQYF,TGTGCCTGGAGTGTACGTGGGGGGGCGAAGGAGCAGTACTTC
TRBJ2-3,NA,TRBV9,NA,CASRSRQYF,TGTGCCAGCAGGTCTAGGCAGTATTTT
TRBJ1-2,NA,TRBV4-2,NA,CASSQVTAYGYTF,TGTGCCAGCAGCCAAGTAACAGCCTATGGCTACACCTTC
TRBJ2-3,NA,TRBV25-1,NA,CASSEGSFSPTDTQYF,TGTGCCAGCAGTGAGGGGAGTTTCTCCCCCACAGATACGCAGTATTTT
TRBJ2-7,TRBD1,TRBV2,NA,CASSRDSSYEQYF,TGTGCCAGCAGCCGGGACAGCTCCTACGAGCAGTACTTC
TRBJ2-7,NA,TRBV29-1,NA,CSVAENGQYF,TGCAGCGTTGCGGAGAATGGGCAGTACTTC
TRBJ2-7,TRBD2,TRBV5-6,NA,CASSLGAGTLYEQYF,TGTGCCAGCAGCTTGGGAGCGGGGACCCTCTACGAGCAGTACTTC
TRBJ2-2,TRBD1,TRBV2,NA,CASSDFRGQGLTGELFF,TGTGCCAGCAGTGATTTTAGGGGACAGGGCCTCACCGGGGAGCTGTTTTTT
TRBJ2-7,TRBD2,TRBV2,once,CASRLRRLAGGEQYF,TGTGCCAGCAGGCTCCGCCGACTAGCGGGAGGCGAGCAGTACTTC
TRBJ1-4,TRBD1,TRBV7-2,NA,CASSPGTVNEKLFF,TGTGCCAGCAGCCCCGGGACAGTAAATGAAAAACTGTTTTTT
TRBJ2-3,NA,TRBV5-1,NA,CASSFSGAGGGTDTQYF,TGCGCCAGCAGCTTTTCGGGAGCTGGTGGAGGCACAGATACGCAGTATTTT
TRBJ1-6,NA,TRBV6-5,NA,CASRFGTGAPLHF,TGTGCCAGCCGTTTTGGGACTGGGGCACCCCTCCACTTT
TRBJ2-3,NA,TRBV19,NA,CASLGRGNPTDTQYF,TGTGCCAGTCTTGGCAGGGGCAATCCCACAGATACGCAGTATTTT
TRBJ2-5,NA,TRBV9,NA,CASSVATTPRETQYF,TGTGCCAGCAGCGTAGCGACCACTCCTAGGGAGACCCAGTACTTC
TRBJ2-7,TRBD2,TRBV9,NA,CASSIGAGGWYYEQYF,TGTGCCAGCAGCATCGGCGCGGGGGGCTGGTACTACGAGCAGTACTTC
TRBJ1-1,NA,TRBV6-5,NA,CASSYAPGARNAEAFF,TGTGCCAGCAGTTACGCCCCGGGAGCCCGAAACGCTGAAGCTTTCTTT
TRBJ2-7,NA,TRBV6-1,NA,CASSASFGEQYF,TGTGCCAGCAGTGCCTCGTTCGGCGAGCAGTACTTC
TRBJ2-4,NA,TRBV2,NA,CASSESGQLKNIQYF,TGTGCCAGCAGTGAATCAGGACAGCTCAAAAACATTCAGTACTTC
TRBJ1-1,NA,TRBV7-8,NA,CASSLARTRRGHTEAFF,TGTGCCAGCAGCTTAGCGCGTACAAGGAGAGGGCACACTGAAGCTTTCTTT
TRBJ2-1,TRBD1,TRBV7-3,NA,CASSPGGSYNEQFF,TGTGCCAGCAGCCCAGGGGGTTCCTACAATGAGCAGTTCTTC
TRBJ1-1,NA,TRBV2,NA,CASRVGQTNTEAFF,TGTGCCAGCAGGGTCGGACAGACGAACACTGAAGCTTTCTTT
TRBJ1-1,NA,TRBV6-5,NA,CASNLGGTEAFF,TGTGCCAGCAATTTGGGAGGAACTGAAGCTTTCTTT
TRBJ1-6,TRBD1,TRBV6-5,NA,CASSGDRENSPLHF,TGTGCCAGCAGTGGGGACAGGGAGAATTCACCCCTCCACTTT
TRBJ1-4,NA,TRBV4-1,NA,CASSQVWGRDHEKLFF,TGCGCCAGCAGCCAAGTATGGGGCAGGGATCACGAAAAACTGTTTTTT
TRBJ2-5,NA,TRBV5-8,NA,CASSLPAGHRQETQYF,TGTGCCAGCAGCTTGCCCGCGGGGCACCGTCAAGAGACCCAGTACTTC
TRBJ2-7,TRBD1,TRBV14,few,CASSRTGSTYEQYF,TGTGCCAGCAGCCGGACAGGGTCAACCTACGAGCAGTACTTC
TRBJ2-6,NA,TRBV21-1,NA,CASSKSLGSRISGANVLTF,TGTGCCAGCAGCAAATCTCTAGGATCGAGAATCTCTGGGGCCAACGTCCTGACTTTC
TRBJ2-7,NA,TRBV4-2,NA,CASSQVSEYEQYF,TGTGCCAGCAGCCAAGTAAGCGAGTACGAGCAGTACTTC
TRBJ2-2,TRBD2,TRBV29-1,NA,CSVKESGGHTGELFF,TGCAGCGTTAAAGAAAGCGGGGGGCACACCGGGGAGCTGTTTTTT
TRBJ1-2,TRBD1,TRBV5-1,NA,CASSITLQPGQGFQGYTF,TGCGCCAGCAGCATCACCTTACAACCGGGACAGGGGTTCCAAGGCTACACCTTC
TRBJ2-5,TRBD2,TRBV4-1,once,CASSQAPRELETQYF,TGCGCCAGCAGCCAAGCCCCGCGGGAGCTAGAGACCCAGTACTTC
TRBJ2-5,TRBD2,TRBV30,NA,CAWTGGDETQYF,TGTGCCTGGACTGGGGGGGATGAGACCCAGTACTTC
TRBJ1-6,NA,TRBV30,NA,CAWTLGNYNSPLHF,TGTGCCTGGACCCTAGGAAACTATAATTCACCCCTCCACTTT
TRBJ2-1,NA,TRBV5-6,NA,CASSLGTRRWYEQFF,TGTGCCAGCAGCTTAGGGACAAGGAGATGGTATGAGCAGTTCTTC
TRBJ2-3,TRBD1,TRBV2,NA,CASNWDRDADTQYF,TGTGCCAGCAACTGGGACAGGGACGCAGATACGCAGTATTTT
TRBJ2-7,TRBD1,TRBV10-1,NA,CASRKGITGGWGSYEQYF,TGCGCCAGCCGAAAAGGGATAACAGGGGGCTGGGGGTCCTACGAGCAGTACTTC
TRBJ2-3,NA,TRBV5-4,NA,CASRRGASKTSTDTQYF,TGTGCCAGCAGACGGGGGGCCTCAAAAACTAGCACAGATACGCAGTATTTT